The clone carrying this T cell receptor beta chain has only one observation. The V gene end was trimmed by 5 bases and the J gene end by 4 bases; junction bases not matched to a gene: 10. The CDR3 runs to 17 residues. Germline-derived CDR1 and CDR2 are SGHAT and FQNNGV. The data were obtained in a study of blood T cell repertoires in COVID-19. Assay used: immunoSEQ multiplex PCR; TCRdb lists only in-frame clones, some missing. The sample includes about 370,000 clones, roughly 90% of them seen just once. Sequenced material: peripheral blood. This sequence was found in a woman aged 25 to 39 with COVID-19, enrolled during active disease. This chain uses TRBV11-2 with TRBJ2-3, with 12 nucleotides matching TRBD2. This CDR3 reads CASSRPASGRVADTQYF. In nucleotides, the CDR3 is TGTGCCAGCAGCCGCCCGGCTAGCGGGAGGGTCGCAGATACGCAGTATTTT.